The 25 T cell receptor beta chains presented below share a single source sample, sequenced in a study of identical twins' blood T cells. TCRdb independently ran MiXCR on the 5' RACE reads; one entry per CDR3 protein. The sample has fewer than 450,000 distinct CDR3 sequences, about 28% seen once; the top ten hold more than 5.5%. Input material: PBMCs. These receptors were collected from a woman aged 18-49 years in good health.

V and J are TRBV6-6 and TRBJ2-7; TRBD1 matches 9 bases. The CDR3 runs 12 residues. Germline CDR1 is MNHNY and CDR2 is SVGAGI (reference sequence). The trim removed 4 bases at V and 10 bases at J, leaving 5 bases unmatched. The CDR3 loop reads CASSWDREGQYF. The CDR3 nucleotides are TGTGCCAGCAGTTGGGACAGGGAGGGACAGTACTTC.

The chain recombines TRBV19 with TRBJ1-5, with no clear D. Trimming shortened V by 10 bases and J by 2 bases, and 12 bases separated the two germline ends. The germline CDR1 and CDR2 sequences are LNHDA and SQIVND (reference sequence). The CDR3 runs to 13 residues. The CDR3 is CAITGRGNQPQHF. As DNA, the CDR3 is TGTGCCATTACCGGTAGAGGCAATCAGCCCCAGCATTTT.

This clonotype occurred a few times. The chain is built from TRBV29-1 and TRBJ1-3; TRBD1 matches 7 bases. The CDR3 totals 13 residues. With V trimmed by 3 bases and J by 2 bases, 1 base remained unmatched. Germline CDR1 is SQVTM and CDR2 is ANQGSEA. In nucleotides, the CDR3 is TGCAGCGTTGAGACAGGGACTGGAAACACCATATATTTT. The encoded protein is CSVETGTGNTIYF.

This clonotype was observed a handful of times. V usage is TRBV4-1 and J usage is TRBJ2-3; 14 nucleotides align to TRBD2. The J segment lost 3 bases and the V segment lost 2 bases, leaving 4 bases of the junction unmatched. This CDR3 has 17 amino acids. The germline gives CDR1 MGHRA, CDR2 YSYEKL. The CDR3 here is CASSQSRLAGGTDTQYF. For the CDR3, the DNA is TGCGCCAGCAGCCAATCAAGACTAGCGGGAGGGACAGATACGCAGTATTTT.

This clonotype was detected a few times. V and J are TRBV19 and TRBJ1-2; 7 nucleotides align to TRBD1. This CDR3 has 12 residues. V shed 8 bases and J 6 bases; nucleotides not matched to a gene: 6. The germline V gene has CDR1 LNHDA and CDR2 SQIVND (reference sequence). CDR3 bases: TGTGCCAGTTTACAGGGGAGGGATGGCTACACCTTC. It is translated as CASLQGRDGYTF.

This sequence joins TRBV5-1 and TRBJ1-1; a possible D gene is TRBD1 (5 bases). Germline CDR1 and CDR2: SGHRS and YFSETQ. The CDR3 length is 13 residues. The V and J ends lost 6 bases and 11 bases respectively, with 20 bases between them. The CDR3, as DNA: TGCGCCAGCATCTATGGTGGGGGACTAAGGGCTTTCTTT. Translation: CASIYGGGLRAFF.

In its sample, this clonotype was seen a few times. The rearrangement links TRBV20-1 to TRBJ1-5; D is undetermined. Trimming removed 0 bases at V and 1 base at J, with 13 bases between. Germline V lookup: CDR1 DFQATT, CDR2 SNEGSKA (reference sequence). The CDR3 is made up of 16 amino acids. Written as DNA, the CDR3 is TGCAGTGCTAGAGATAATTTGAGAAAGAGCAATCAGCCCCAGCATTTT. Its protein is CSARDNLRKSNQPQHF.

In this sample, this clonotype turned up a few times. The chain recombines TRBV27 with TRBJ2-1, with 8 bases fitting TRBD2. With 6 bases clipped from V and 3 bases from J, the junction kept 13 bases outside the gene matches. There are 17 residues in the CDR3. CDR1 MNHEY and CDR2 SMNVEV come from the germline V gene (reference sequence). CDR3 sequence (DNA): TGTGCCAGCAGACCACTCCCCACTAGCGGTTACTACAATGAGCAGTTCTTC. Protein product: CASRPLPTSGYYNEQFF.

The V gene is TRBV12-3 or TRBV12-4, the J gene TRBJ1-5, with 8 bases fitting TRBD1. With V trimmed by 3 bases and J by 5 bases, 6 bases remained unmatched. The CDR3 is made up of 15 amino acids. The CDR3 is CASSFGQGPHQPQHF. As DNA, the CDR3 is TGTGCCAGCAGTTTTGGACAGGGCCCGCATCAGCCCCAGCATTTT.

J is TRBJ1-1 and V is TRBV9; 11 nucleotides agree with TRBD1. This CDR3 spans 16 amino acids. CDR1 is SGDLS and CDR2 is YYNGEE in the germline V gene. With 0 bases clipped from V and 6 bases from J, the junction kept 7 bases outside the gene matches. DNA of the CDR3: TGTGCCAGCAGCGTAGAGGGGACAGGGGGAAGGGCTGAAGCTTTCTTT. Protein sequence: CASSVEGTGGRAEAFF.

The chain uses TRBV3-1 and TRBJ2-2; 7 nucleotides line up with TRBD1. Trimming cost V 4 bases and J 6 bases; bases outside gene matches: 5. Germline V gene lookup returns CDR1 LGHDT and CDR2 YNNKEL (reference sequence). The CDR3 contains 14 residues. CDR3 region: CASSPYRGAGELFF. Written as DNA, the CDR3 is TGTGCCAGCAGCCCTTACAGGGGAGCCGGGGAGCTGTTTTTT.

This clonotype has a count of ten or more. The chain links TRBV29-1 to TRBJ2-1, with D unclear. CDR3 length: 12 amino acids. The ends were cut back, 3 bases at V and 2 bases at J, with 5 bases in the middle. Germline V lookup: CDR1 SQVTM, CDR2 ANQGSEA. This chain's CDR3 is CSVEEPYNEQFF. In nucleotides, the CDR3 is TGCAGCGTTGAGGAGCCCTACAATGAGCAGTTCTTC.

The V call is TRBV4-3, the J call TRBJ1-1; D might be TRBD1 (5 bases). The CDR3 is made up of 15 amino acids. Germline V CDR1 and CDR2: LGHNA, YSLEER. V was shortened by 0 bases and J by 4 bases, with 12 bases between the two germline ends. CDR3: CASSQDMGVGTEAFF. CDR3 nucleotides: TGCGCCAGCAGCCAAGATATGGGGGTGGGCACTGAAGCTTTCTTT.

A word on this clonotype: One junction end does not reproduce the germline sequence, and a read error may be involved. The CDR3 bases are TGTGCCAGCAGCGTACAGGGGCCGAACGCCGGGGAGCTGTTTTTT. Translated: CASSVQGPNAGELFF. The V and J genes are TRBV9 and TRBJ2-2; a weak D match, TRBD1 (6 bases). This CDR3 comprises 15 residues. Germline-derived CDR1 and CDR2 are SGDLS and YYNGEE.

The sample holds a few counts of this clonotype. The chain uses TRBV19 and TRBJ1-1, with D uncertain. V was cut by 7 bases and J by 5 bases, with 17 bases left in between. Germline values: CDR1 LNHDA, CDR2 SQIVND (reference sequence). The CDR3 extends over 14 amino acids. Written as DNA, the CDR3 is TGTGCCAGTACCCCCGGGATAGGAGGGACTGAAGCTTTCTTT. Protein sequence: CASTPGIGGTEAFF.

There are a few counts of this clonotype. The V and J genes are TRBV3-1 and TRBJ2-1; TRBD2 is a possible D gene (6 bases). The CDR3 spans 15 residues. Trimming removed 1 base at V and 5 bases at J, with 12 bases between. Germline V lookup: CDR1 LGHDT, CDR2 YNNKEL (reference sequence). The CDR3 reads CASSQGGSGNNEQFF. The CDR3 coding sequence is TGTGCCAGCAGCCAAGGGGGTAGCGGCAACAATGAGCAGTTCTTC.

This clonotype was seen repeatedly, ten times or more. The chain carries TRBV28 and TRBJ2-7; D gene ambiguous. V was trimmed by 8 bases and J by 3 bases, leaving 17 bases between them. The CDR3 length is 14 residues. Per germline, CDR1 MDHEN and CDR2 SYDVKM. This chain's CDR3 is CASSSPHQVYEQYF. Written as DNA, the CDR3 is TGTGCCAGCTCATCCCCCCATCAGGTCTACGAGCAGTACTTC. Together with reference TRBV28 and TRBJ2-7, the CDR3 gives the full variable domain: DVKVTQSSRYLVKRTGEKVFLECVQDMDHENMFWYRQDPGLGLRLIYFSYDVKMKEKGDIPEGYSVSREKKERFSLILESASTNQTSMYLCASSSPHQVYEQYFGPGTRLTVT.

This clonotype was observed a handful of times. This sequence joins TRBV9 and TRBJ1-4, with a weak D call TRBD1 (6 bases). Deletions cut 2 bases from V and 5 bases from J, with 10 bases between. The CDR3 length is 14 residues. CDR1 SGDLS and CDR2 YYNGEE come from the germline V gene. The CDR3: CASSVGGPNEKLFF. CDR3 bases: TGTGCCAGCAGCGTTGGGGGGCCGAATGAAAAACTGTTTTTT.

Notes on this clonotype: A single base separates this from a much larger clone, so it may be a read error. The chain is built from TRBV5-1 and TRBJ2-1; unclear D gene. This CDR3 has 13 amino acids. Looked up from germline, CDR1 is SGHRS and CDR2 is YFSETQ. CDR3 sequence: CANSFSATGEQFF. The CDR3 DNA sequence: TGCGCCAACAGCTTCTCGGCTACTGGTGAGCAGTTCTTC.

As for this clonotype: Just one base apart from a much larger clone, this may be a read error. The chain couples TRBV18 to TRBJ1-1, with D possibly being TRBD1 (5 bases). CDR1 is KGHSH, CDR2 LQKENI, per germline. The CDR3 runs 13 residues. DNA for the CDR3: TGTGCCAGCTCACCTGTTCCGGACACTGAAGCTTTATTT. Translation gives CASSPVPDTEALF.

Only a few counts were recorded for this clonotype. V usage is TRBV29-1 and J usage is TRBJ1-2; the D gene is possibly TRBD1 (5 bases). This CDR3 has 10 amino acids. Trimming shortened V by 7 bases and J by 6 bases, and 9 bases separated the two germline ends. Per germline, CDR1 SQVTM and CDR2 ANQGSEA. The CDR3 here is CSEGGDGYTF. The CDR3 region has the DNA TGCAGCGAAGGAGGGGATGGCTACACCTTC.

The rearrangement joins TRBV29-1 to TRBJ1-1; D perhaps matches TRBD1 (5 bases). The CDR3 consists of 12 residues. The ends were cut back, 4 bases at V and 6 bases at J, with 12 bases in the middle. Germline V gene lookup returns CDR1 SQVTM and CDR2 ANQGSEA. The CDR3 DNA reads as TGCAGCGTTGCCAGGGCCGGAGCTGAAGCTTTCTTT. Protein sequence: CSVARAGAEAFF.

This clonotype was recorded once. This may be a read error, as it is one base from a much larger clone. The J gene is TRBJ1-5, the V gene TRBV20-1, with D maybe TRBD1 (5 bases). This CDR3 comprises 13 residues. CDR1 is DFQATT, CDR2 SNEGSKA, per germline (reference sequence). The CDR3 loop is CCASDRRNQPQHF. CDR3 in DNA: TGCTGTGCCTCCGACAGACGCAATCAGCCCCAGCATTTT.

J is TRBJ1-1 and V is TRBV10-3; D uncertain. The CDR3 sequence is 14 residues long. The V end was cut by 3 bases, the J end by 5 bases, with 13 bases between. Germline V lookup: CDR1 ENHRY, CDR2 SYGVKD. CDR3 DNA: TGTGCCATCAGTGACAGGTCTTTCAGGACTGAAGCTTTCTTT. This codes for CAISDRSFRTEAFF.

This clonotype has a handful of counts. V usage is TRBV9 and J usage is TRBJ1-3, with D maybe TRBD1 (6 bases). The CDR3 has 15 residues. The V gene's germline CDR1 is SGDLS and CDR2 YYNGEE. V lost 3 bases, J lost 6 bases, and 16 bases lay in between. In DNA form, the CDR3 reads TGTGCCAGCAGCGAGGGACCCGGGACATCAAACACCATATATTTT. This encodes CASSEGPGTSNTIYF.